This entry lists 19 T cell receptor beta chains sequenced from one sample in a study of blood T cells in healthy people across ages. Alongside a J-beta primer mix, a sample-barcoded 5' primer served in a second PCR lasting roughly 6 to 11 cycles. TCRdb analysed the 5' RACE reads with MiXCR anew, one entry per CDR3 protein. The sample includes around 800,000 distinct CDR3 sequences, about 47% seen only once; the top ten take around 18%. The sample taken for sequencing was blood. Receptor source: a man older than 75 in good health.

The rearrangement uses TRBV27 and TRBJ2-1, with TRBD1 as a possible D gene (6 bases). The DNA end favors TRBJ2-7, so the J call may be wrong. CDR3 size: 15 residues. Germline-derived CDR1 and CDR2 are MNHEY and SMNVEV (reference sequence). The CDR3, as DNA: TGTGCCAGTTATTTCCGGGACATATCCTACAATGAGCAGTACTTC. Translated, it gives CASYFRDISYNEQYF.

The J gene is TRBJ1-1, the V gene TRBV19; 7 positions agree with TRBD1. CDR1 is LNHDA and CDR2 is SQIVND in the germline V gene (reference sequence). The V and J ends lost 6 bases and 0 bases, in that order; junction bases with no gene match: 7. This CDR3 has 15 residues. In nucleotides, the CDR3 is TGTGCCAGTAGGACTACAGGGGAGATGAACACTGAAGCTTTCTTT. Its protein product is CASRTTGEMNTEAFF.

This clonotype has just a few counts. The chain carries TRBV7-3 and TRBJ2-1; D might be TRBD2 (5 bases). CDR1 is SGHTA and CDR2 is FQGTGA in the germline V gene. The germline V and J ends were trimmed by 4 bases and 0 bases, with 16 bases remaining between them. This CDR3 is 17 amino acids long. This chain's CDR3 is CASSSSGLYSSYNEQFF. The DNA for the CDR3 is TGTGCCAGCAGCTCCTCCGGACTCTACAGCTCCTACAATGAGCAGTTCTTC. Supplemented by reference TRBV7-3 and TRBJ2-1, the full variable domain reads GAGVSQTPSNKVTEKGKYVELRCDPISGHTALYWYRQSLGQGPEFLIYFQGTGAADDSGLPNDRFFAVRPEGSVSTLKIQRTERGDSAVYLCASSSSGLYSSYNEQFFGPGTRLTVL.

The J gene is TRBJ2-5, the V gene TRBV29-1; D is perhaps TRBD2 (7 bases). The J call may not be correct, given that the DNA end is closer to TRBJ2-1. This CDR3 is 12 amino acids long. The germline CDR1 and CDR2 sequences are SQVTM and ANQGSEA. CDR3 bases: TGCAGCGTTCGGGGGGCCCAAGAGACCCAGTTCTTC. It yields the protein CSVRGAQETQFF.

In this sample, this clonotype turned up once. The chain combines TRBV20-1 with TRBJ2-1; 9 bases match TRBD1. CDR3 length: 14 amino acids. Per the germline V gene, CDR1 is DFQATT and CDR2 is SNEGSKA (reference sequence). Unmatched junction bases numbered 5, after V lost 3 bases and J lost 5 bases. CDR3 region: CSARRDRDNNEQFF. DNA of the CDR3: TGCAGTGCTAGGAGGGACAGGGACAACAATGAGCAGTTCTTC.

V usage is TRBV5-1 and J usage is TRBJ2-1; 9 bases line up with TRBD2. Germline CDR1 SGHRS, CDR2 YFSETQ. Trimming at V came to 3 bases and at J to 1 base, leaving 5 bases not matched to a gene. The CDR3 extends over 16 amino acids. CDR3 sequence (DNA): TGCGCCAGCAGCTCCGATAGCGGGGGTTCCTACAATGAGCAGTTCTTC. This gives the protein CASSSDSGGSYNEQFF.

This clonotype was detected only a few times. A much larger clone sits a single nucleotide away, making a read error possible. The CDR3 is CASSLVGNGDTQYF. The CDR3, as DNA: TGTGCCAGCAGTTTAGTGGGGAACGGAGATACGCAGTATTTT. The rearrangement joins TRBV28 to TRBJ2-3, with D unclear. V was pared by 2 bases and J by 5 bases, with 11 bases between. CDR3 length equals 14 residues. Per the germline V gene, CDR1 is MDHEN and CDR2 is SYDVKM.

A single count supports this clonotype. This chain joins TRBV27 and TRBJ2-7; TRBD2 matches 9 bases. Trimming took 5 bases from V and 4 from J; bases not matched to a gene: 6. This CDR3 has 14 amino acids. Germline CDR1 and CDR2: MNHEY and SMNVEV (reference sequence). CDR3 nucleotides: TGTGCCAGCAGTGGGGCGGGACTAGCTTACGAGCAGTACTTC. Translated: CASSGAGLAYEQYF.

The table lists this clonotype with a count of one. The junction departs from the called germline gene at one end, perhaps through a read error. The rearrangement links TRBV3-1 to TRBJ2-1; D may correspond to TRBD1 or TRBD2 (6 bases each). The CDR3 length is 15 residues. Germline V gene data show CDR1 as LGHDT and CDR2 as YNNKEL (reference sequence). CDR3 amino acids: CACSQDTGRGNEQFF. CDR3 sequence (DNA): TGTGCCTGCAGCCAAGATACAGGGCGGGGAAATGAGCAGTTCTTC.

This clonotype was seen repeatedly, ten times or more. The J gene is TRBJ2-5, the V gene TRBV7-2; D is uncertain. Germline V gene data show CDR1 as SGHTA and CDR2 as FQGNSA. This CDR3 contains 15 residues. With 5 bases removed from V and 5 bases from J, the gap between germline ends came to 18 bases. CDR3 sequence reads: CASSPRVTGQETQYF. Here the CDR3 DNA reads TGTGCCAGCAGCCCTCGTGTTACGGGTCAGGAGACCCAGTACTTC.

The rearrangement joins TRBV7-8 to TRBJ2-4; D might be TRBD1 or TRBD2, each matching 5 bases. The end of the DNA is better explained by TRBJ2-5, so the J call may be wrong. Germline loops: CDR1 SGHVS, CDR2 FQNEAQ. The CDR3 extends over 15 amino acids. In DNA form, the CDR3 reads TGTGCCAGCAGCTTAGGGGGGAGTAAACAAGAGACCCAGTACTTC. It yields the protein CASSLGGSKQETQYF.

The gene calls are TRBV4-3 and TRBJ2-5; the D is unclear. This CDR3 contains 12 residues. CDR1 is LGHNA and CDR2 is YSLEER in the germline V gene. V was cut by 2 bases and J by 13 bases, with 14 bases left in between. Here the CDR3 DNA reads TGCGCCAGCAGCCAAAGACCTTTTTTCTCGTACTTC. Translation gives CASSQRPFFSYF.

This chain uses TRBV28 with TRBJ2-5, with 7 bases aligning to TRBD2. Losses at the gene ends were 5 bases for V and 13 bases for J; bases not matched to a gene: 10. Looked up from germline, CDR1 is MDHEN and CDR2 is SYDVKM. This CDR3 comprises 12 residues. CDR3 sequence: CASSVPGGGLYF. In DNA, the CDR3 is TGTGCCAGCAGTGTACCCGGGGGAGGGTTGTACTTC.

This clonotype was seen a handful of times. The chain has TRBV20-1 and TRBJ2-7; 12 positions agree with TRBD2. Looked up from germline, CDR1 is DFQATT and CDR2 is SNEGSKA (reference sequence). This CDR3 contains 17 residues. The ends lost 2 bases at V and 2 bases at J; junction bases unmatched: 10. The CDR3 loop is CSARIASGRVGTYEQYF. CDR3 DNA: TGCAGTGCTAGAATAGCTAGCGGGAGGGTTGGCACCTACGAGCAGTACTTC.

In nucleotides, the CDR3 is TGTGCCAACAGGGGGGGGAACACTGAAGCTTTCTTT. It translates to CANRGGNTEAFF. The chain joins TRBV7-9 to TRBJ1-1; 8 bases are shared with TRBD1. The germline gives CDR1 SEHNR, CDR2 FQNEAQ (reference sequence). The J segment lost 1 base and the V segment lost 10 bases, leaving 2 bases of the junction unmatched. The CDR3 is 12 amino acids.

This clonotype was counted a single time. The DNA for the CDR3 is TGCAGCGTTGAGTCCGGGACAGGCTCAGAGACCCAGTACTTC. Amino acids: CSVESGTGSETQYF. The genes are TRBV29-1 and TRBJ2-5, with TRBD1 identical over 8 bases. V shed 3 bases and J 4 bases; nucleotides not matched to a gene: 7. This CDR3 region has 14 residues. CDR1 SQVTM and CDR2 ANQGSEA come from the germline V gene.

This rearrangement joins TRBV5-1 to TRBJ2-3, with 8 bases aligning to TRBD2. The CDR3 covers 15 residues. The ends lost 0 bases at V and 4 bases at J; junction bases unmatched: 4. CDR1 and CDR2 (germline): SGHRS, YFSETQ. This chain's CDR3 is CASSLDAGGADTQYF. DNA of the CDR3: TGCGCCAGCAGCTTGGATGCGGGGGGCGCAGATACGCAGTATTTT. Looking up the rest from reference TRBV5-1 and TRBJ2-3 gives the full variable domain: KAGVTQTPRYLIKTRGQQVTLSCSPISGHRSVSWYQQTPGQGLQFLFEYFSETQRNKGNFPGRFSGRQFSNSRSEMNVSTLELGDSALYLCASSLDAGGADTQYFGPGTRLTVL.

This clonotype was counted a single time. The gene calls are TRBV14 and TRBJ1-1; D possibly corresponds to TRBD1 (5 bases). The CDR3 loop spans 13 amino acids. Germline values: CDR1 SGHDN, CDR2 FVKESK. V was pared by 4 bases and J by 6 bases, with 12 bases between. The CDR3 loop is CASSPTGPPEAFF. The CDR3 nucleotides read TGTGCCAGCAGCCCTACGGGGCCCCCTGAAGCTTTCTTT.

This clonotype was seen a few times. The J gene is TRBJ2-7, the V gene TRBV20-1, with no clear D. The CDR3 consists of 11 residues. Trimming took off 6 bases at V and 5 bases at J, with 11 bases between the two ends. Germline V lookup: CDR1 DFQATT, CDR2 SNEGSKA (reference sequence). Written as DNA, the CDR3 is TGCAGTGCCCCCCGATGGGACGAGCAGTACTTC. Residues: CSAPRWDEQYF.